A selection of T cell receptor beta chains follows, all from one sample in a study of shared clonotypes between healthy human individuals. The repertoire was sequenced with immunoSEQ multiplex PCR; TCRdb's copy has only in-frame clones and lacks some. Seen here are fewer than 3 million clones, 92% observed once, and the top ten hold 0.3% to 0.4%. The sequencing sample was made of naive CD4+ T cells from PBMCs. The origin of the receptors is a man younger than 35 in good health. Some clones in this sample may be carry-over from other donors' samples. The CDR3 runs from the conserved cysteine through the conserved F or W. D genes are given only for firm matches.

d_call j_call v_call cdr3_aa
TRBD1 TRBJ2-2 TRBV5-1 CASSLAGTGNTGELFF
NA TRBJ2-3 TRBV9 CASSVASLRDTQYF
TRBD1 TRBJ2-1 TRBV28 CAILRDRGFGEQFF
NA TRBJ2-3 TRBV7-3 CASSSRGPRTLTDTQYF
TRBD2 TRBJ2-6 TRBV28 CASSSAGGAGANVLTF
NA TRBJ2-3 TRBV9 CASSVRQGTDTQYF
NA TRBJ1-2 TRBV5-5 CASSLDIQNFYGYTF
TRBD2 TRBJ2-1 TRBV28 CASSLAGGDDFNEQFF
TRBD1 TRBJ1-5 TRBV5-8 CASSRSGTVNQPQHF
TRBD1 TRBJ1-4 TRBV19 CASSPGTVYEKLFF
NA TRBJ1-1 TRBV18 CASSPITGTYTEAFF
TRBD1 TRBJ2-1 TRBV11-2 CASSRDRASSIPDEQFF
TRBD1 NA TRBV30 CAWSGDRLYEQYF
NA TRBJ1-3 TRBV2 CASSDSVGAGNTIYF
NA TRBJ2-5 TRBV7-2 CASKKGQGETQYF
NA TRBJ2-5 TRBV15 CATSRDPFQETQYF
NA TRBJ2-1 TRBV6-5 CASIINRGGNNEQFF
TRBD2 TRBJ2-1 TRBV11-2 CASSFGTSGRASNEQFF
TRBD1 TRBJ2-7 TRBV27 CASSLYGQGSYEQYF
TRBD1 TRBJ2-1 TRBV5-1 CASLRDRAGYNEQFF
NA TRBJ1-2 TRBV28 CASSLSTRLTNYGYTF
NA TRBJ2-7 TRBV6-1 CASSDWQVGNEQYF
NA TRBJ2-3 TRBV10-1 CASRPAGTAAADTQYF
NA TRBJ1-2 TRBV6-1 CASSEAFGAETSGYTF
NA TRBJ2-7 TRBV4-2 CASSQDYRRSYEQYF
NA TRBJ2-7 TRBV7-3 CASSLGGHSYEQYF
TRBD1 TRBJ1-2 TRBV4-3 CASSLANRGHAGGYTF
NA TRBJ2-2 TRBV30 CAWTRTLNTGELFF
NA TRBJ2-1 TRBV5-1 CASSLASINEQFF
TRBD2 TRBJ2-3 TRBV6-5 CASSFLLAGGIDTQYF
NA TRBJ2-1 TRBV18 CASSPRNGNNEQFF
TRBD2 TRBJ2-2 TRBV19 CASRGLADTGELFF
NA TRBJ1-3 TRBV5-1 CASSNLPEFSGNTIYF
NA TRBJ2-3 TRBV28 CASNPPGPDTQYF
NA TRBJ2-7 TRBV7-9 CASSRLGGGDYEQYF
NA TRBJ2-7 TRBV5-1 CATHDGVQGEQYF
NA TRBJ1-2 TRBV4-1 CASSQGSGPSYGYTF
NA TRBJ2-2 TRBV9 CASSQLVGAGGELFF
TRBD2 TRBJ2-4 TRBV2 CASSVRLAGGPGNIQYF
NA TRBJ2-1 TRBV7-8 CASSLGKGLFLFF
TRBD2 TRBJ2-7 TRBV6-5 CATRLAGDREQYF
NA TRBJ2-6 TRBV28 CASSMDTLARANVLTF
NA TRBJ2-1 TRBV5-1 CASSPVGGSLLPFF
TRBD1 TRBJ1-2 TRBV7-9 CASSSQGLNYGYTF
NA TRBJ2-7 TRBV5-1 CASRPVGGLGEQYF
NA TRBJ1-2 TRBV7-9 CASSPRWGTTINYGYTF